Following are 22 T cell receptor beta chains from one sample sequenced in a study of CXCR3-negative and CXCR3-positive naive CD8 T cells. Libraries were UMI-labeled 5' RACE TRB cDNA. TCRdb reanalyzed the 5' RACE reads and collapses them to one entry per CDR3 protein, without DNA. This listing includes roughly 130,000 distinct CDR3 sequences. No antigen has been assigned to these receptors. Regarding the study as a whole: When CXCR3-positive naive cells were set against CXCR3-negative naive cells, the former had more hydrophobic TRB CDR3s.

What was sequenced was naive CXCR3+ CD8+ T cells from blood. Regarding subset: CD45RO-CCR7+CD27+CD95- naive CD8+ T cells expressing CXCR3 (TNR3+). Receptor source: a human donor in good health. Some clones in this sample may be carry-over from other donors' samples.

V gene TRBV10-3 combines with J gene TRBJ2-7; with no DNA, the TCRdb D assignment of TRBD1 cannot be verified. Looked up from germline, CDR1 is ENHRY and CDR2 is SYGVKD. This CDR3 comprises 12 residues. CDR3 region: CAIRDGSYEQYF.

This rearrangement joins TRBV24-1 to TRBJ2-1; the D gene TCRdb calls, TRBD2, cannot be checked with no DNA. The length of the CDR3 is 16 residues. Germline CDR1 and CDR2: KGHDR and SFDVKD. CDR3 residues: CATSETSGRSHNEQFF.

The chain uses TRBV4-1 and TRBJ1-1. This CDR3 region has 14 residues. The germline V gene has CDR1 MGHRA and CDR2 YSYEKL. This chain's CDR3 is CASSPEWRESEAFF.

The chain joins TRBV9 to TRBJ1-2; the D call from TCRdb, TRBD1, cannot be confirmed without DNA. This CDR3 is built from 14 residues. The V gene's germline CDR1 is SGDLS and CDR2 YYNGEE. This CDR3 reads CASSVTQGEDGYTF.

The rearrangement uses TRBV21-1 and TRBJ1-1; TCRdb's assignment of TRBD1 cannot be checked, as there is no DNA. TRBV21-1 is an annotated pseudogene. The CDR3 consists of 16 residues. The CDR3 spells CASSKKAGRVNTEAFF.

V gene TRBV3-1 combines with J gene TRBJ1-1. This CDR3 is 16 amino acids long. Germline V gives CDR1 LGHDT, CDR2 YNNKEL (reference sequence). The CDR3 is CASSQGPGLMNTEAFF.

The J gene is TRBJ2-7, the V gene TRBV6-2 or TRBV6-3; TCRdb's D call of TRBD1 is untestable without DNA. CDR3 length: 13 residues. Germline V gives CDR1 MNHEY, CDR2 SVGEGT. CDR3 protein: CASSYEGAGEQYF.

The CDR3 spells CASRTGPYTEAFF. This chain connects TRBV6-6 to TRBJ1-1; checking the TCRdb D call of TRBD1 is not possible without DNA. This CDR3 is 13 amino acids long. Germline-derived CDR1 and CDR2 are MNHNY and SVGAGI (reference sequence).

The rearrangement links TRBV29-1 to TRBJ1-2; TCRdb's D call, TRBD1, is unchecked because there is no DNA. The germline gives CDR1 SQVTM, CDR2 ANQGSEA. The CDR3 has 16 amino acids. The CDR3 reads CSVEDLGQLFGYGYTF.

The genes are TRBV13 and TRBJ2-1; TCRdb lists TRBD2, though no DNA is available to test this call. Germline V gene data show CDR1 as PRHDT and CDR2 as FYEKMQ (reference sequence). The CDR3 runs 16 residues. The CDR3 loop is CASSLGRLVFGDEQFF.

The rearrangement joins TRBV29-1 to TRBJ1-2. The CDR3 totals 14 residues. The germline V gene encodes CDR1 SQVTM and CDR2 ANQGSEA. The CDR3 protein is CSVPDRALGYGYTF.

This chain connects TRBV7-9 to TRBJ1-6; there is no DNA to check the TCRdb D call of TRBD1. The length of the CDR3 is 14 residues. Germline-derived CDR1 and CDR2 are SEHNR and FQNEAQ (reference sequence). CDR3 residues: CASSRTGYNSPLHF.

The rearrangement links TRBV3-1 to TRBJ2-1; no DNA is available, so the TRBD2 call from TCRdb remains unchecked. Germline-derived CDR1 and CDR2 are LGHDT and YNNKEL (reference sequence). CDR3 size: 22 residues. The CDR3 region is CASSQEYVTGVKAGHSYNEQFF.

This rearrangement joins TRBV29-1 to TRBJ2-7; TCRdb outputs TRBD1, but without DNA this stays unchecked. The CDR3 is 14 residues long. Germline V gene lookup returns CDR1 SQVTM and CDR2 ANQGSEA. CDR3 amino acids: CSVVPTGATYEQYF.

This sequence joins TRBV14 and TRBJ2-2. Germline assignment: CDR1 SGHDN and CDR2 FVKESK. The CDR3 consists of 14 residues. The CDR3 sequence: CASSQEWNTGELFF.

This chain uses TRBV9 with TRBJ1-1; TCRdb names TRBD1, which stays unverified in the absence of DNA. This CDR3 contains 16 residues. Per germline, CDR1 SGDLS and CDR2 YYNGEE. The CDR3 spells CASSVGSGTGNTEAFF.

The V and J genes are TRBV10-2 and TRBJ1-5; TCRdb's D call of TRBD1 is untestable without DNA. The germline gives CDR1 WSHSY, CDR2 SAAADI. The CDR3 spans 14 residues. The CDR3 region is CASSEGQGYQPQHF.

The CDR3 reads CATSDLYPRHYEQYF. V gene TRBV24-1 combines with J gene TRBJ2-7. In germline, CDR1 is KGHDR, CDR2 SFDVKD. This CDR3 region has 15 residues.

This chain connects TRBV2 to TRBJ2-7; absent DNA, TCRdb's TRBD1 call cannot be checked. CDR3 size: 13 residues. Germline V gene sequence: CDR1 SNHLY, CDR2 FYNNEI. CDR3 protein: CASTPQGPPLAGF.

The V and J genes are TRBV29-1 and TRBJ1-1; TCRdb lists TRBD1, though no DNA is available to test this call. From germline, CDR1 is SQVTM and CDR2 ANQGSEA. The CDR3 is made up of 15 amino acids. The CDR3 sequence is CSVDFRARGNTEAFF. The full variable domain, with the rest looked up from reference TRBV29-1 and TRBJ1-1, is SAVISQKPSRDICQRGTSLTIQCQVDSQVTMMFWYRQQPGQSLTLIATANQGSEATYESGFVIDKFPISRPNLTFSTLTVSNMSPEDSSIYLCSVDFRARGNTEAFFGQGTRLTVV.

Here the CDR3 reads CATSRVQDSIQPQHF. The chain couples TRBV15 to TRBJ1-5. The CDR3 spans 15 residues. The germline CDR1 and CDR2 sequences are LNHNV and YYDKDF (reference sequence).

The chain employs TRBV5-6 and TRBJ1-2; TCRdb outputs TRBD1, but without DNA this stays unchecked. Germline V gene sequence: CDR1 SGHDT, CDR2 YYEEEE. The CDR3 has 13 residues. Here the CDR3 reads CASSSPGGDGYTF. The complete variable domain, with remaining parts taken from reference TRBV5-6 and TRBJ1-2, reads DAGVTQSPTHLIKTRGQQVTLRCSPKSGHDTVSWYQQALGQGPQFIFQYYEEEERQRGNFPDRFSGHQFPNYSSELNVNALLLGDSALYLCASSSPGGDGYTFGSGTRLTVV.